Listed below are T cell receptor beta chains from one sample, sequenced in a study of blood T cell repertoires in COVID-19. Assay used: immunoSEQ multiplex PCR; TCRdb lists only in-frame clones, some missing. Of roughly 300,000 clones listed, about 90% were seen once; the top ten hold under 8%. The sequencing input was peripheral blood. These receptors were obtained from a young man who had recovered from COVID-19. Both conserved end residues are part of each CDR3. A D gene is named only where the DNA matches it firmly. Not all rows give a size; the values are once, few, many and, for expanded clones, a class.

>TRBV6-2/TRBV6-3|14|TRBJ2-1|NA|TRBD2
TGTGCCAGCAGTTACTCAGGACTAGCTTATGAGCAGTTCTTC
CASSYSGLAYEQFF
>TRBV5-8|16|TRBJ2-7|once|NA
TGTGCCAGCAGCTGGTTAGGGGGTTTTCGGCCCTACGAGCAGTACTTC
CASSWLGGFRPYEQYF
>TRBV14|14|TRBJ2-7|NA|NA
TGTGCCAGCAGCCAAACAATCCCATCCTACGAGCAGTACTTC
CASSQTIPSYEQYF
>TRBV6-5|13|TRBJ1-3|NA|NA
TGTGCCAGCAGTCGTCCACAGTCTTACACCATATATTTT
CASSRPQSYTIYF
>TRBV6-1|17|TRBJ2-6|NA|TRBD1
TGTGCCAGCGGTGGGGGGACAGGGGGACATGGGGCCAACGTCCTGACTTTC
CASGGGTGGHGANVLTF
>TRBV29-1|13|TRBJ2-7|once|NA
TGCAGCGTTGAAGCCTCTGACAGCTACGAGCAGTACTTC
CSVEASDSYEQYF
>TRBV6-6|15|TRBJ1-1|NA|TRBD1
TGTGCCAGCAGTTACCGACAGGGTGGTAACACTGAAGCTTTCTTT
CASSYRQGGNTEAFF
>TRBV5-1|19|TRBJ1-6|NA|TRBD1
TGCGCCAGCAGCTTGGAGGGACAGGGAAGGAGCTCCTATAATTCACCCCTCCACTTT
CASSLEGQGRSSYNSPLHF
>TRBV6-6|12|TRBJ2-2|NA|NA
TGTGCCAGCAGCAAGAACACCGGGGAGCTGTTTTTT
CASSKNTGELFF
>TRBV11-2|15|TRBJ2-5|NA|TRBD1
TGTGCCAGCAGCTTTGCCTACAGGGGCACGGAGACCCAGTACTTC
CASSFAYRGTETQYF
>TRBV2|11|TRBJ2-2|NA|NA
TGTGCCAGCACTCCCGTCGGGGAGCTGTTTTTT
CASTPVGELFF
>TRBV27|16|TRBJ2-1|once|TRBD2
TGTGCCAGCAGTTTATTTGGCGGGAGTGAATACAATGAGCAGTTCTTC
CASSLFGGSEYNEQFF
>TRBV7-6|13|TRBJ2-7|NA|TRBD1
TGTGCCAGCAGCTCGACAGGGGCCCACGAGCAGTACTTC
CASSSTGAHEQYF
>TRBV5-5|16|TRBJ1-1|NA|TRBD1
TGTGCCAGCAGTCCAGCAGGGGGCCAAGCTTTCACTGAAGCTTTCTTT
CASSPAGGQAFTEAFF
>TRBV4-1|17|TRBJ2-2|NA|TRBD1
TGCGCCAGCAGCCTCACCCCGGGACAGGCCAACACCGGGGAGCTGTTTTTT
CASSLTPGQANTGELFF